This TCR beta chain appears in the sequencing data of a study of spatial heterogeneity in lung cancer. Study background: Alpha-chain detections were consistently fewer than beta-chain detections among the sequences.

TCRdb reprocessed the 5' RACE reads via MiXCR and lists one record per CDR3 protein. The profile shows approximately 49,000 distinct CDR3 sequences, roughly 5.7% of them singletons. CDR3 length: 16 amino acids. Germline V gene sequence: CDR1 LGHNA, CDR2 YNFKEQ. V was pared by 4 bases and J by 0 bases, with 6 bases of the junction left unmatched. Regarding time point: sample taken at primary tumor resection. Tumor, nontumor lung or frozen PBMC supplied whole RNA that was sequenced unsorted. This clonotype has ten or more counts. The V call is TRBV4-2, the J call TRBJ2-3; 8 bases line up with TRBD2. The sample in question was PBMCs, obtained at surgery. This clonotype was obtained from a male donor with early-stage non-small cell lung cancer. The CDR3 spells CASSPRVAGSTDTQYF. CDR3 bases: TGTGCCAGCAGCCCGCGGGTAGCGGGAAGCACAGATACGCAGTATTTT.